This T cell receptor beta chain is drawn from a study of blood T cell repertoires in COVID-19. Study in general: Collection of acute and convalescent COVID-19 samples took place in the United States, Italy and Spain. Sources were T cells, B-cell-depleted T cells, or PBMCs; the material itself was cDNA or gDNA.

J was trimmed by 2 bases and V by 5 bases; bases with no gene match: 2. CDR3 length: 13 amino acids. The V gene's germline CDR1 is SGHAT and CDR2 FQNNGV. One Seattle source followed patients from active infection through their disease course. Original processing notes: Researchers report that nucleated cell counts were estimated from reference gene primer amplification. Only in-frame clones appear in the TCRdb table, and some are missing; sequencing was by immunoSEQ multiplex PCR. V and J calls and clone size follow that table, whereas D and trimming were derived from the DNA. The table records roughly 68,000 clones, roughly 91% of them present only once.

This sequence joins TRBV11-2 and TRBJ1-2; 7 bases are shared with TRBD1. Input material: peripheral blood. The sequence came from a man aged 50 to 59 with COVID-19, enrolled during active disease. CDR3: CASSMDRNYGYTF. CDR3 DNA sequence: TGTGCCAGCAGCATGGACAGGAACTATGGCTACACCTTC.